This TCR beta chain came from a study of blood T cell repertoires in COVID-19. The overall study: Whether acute or convalescent, the COVID-19 samples came from the United States, Italy and Spain.

Germline trimming cut 4 bases from V and 6 bases from J; bases unmatched to any gene: 10. The CDR3 has 15 amino acids. CDR1 is SGHRS, CDR2 YFSETQ, per germline. Authors' analysis steps: Scientists estimated how many nucleated cells there were by amplifying reference gene primers. The repertoire was sequenced with immunoSEQ multiplex PCR; TCRdb's copy has only in-frame clones and lacks some. That table gives V, J and clone size, and the DNA gave D and trimming. The top ten clones hold approximately 12% of a sample with 120,000 or so clones, almost 85% of them seen once. The receptor was derived from a woman in her 30s who had recovered from COVID-19. The chain is built from TRBV5-1 and TRBJ2-3; 8 bases match TRBD2. Material for sequencing was peripheral blood. As DNA, the CDR3 is TGCGCCAGCAGCCCCGCCGCGGGGGGCGGCGATACGCAGTATTTT. Amino acids: CASSPAAGGGDTQYF.